Sequencing of this T cell receptor beta chain was carried out in a study of T cell responses to AZD1222 COVID-19 vaccine. A remark on this clone: Its antigen is currently unknown.

Per germline, CDR1 LGHDT and CDR2 YNNKEL (reference sequence). The V and J ends lost 0 bases and 9 bases respectively, with 15 bases between them. CDR3 size: 16 residues. Overall study results and limits: Close to half of all spike-specific TCRs reportedly target regions of the variants that are unmutated. It was only five to seven AZD1222 recipients who were seropositive at baseline. The donor group comprised mostly white British people and more females; the analysis possibly underestimated clonal diversity.

The protocol was immunoSEQ multiplex PCR, while the TCRdb copy is restricted to in-frame clones and leaves out a portion. This sample carries more than 85,000 clones, roughly 87% of them seen once, and the ten largest clones take approximately 5.2%. The source material was peripheral blood, sampled on day 0 of AZD1222 vaccination. The receptor comes from an adult in good health. This chain joins TRBV3-1 (or the pseudogene TRBV3-2) and TRBJ1-6; D remains ambiguous. The CDR3 sequence is CASSQDLGKSGSPLHF. Here the CDR3 DNA reads TGTGCCAGCAGCCAAGATCTAGGGAAATCTGGTTCACCCCTCCACTTT.